This section outlines one T cell receptor (beta chain) sequence together with its context. The antigen is unknown. Unique molecular identifiers were incorporated when the TCRbeta library was constructed. TCRdb re-derived calls from the PCR reads in MiXCR, one entry per CDR3 protein. Seen here are fewer than 750,000 distinct CDR3 sequences, roughly 30% observed once, and the top ten hold around 36%. The sample is drawn from a study of T-cell reconstitution after alpha-beta-depleted transplantation in children. Overall study findings and caveats: It was surviving recipient T cells and thymic progenitors that gave some patients high TCRbeta diversity at day 60. Alpha-beta T cells present about two months after transplant were reported to originate from several hundred expanded graft clones. At one year after transplant, newly produced T cells mostly accounted for T-cell counts and diversity.

The receptor comes from a boy in the first two years of life with Wiskott-Aldrich syndrome, due to receive a stem cell transplant. The sample consisted of PBMCs, taken before TCRalphabeta/CD19-depleted stem cell transplant.

The CDR3 nucleotides are TGCAGTGCCCATCCTTCTCGGGGACTAGCCTACAATGAGCAGTTCTTC. Protein: CSAHPSRGLAYNEQFF. This chain uses TRBV20-1 with TRBJ2-1; 8 positions match TRBD2. J gave up 2 bases and V 6 bases, and 12 bases lay outside the gene matches. The germline CDR1 and CDR2 sequences are DFQATT and SNEGSKA (reference sequence). This CDR3 has 16 amino acids.